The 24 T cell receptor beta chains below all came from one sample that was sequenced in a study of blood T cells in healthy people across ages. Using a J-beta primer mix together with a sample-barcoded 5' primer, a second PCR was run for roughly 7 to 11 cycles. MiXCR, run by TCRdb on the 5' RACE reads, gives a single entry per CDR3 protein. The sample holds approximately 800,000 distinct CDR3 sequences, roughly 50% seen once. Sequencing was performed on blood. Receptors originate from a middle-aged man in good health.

CDR3: CASSQDLVGGGNEQFF. The DNA for the CDR3 is TGTGCCAGCAGCCAAGATTTGGTGGGTGGGGGGAATGAGCAGTTCTTC. The chain recombines TRBV3-1 with TRBJ2-1; TRBD2 is a possible D gene (6 bases). Germline loops: CDR1 LGHDT, CDR2 YNNKEL (reference sequence). CDR3 length equals 16 residues. V lost 0 bases to trimming and J lost 7 bases, with 16 bases between them.

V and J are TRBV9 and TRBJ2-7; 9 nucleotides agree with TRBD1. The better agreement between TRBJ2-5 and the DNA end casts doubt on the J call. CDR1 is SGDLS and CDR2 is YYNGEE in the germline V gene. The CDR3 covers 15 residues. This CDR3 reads CASSTGQGPSETQYF. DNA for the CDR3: TGTGCCAGCAGCACCGGACAGGGGCCTTCAGAGACCCAGTACTTC.

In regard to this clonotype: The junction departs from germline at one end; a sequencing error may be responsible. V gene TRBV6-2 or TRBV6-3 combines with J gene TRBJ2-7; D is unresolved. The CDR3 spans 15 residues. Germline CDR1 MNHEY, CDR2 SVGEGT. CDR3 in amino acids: CACSYPDQSSYEQYF. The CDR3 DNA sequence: TGTGCCTGCAGTTACCCGGACCAATCTTCCTACGAGCAGTACTTC.

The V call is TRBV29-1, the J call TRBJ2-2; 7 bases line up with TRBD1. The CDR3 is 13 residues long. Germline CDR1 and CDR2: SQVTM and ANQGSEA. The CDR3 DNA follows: TGCAGTGTACTCAGGGGGACGACCGGGGAGCTGTTTTTT. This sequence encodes CSVLRGTTGELFF.

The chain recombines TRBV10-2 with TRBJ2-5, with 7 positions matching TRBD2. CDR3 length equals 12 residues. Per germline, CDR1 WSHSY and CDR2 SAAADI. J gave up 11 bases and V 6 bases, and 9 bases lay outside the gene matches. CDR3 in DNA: TGCGCCAGCAGCCACCCGGGAGGCCTGCAGTACTTC. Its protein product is CASSHPGGLQYF.

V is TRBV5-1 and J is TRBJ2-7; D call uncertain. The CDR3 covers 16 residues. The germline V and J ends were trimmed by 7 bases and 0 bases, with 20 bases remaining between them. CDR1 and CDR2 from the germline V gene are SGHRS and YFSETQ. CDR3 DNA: TGCGCCAGCCCCTGTGGCAGACGATATCGCTCCTACGAGCAGTACTTC. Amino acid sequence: CASPCGRRYRSYEQYF.

The CDR3 DNA reads as TGCGCCAGCAGCTTGGAGGACACTGGGCCCGCAGATACGCAGTATTTT. The encoded protein is CASSLEDTGPADTQYF. The chain links TRBV5-1 to TRBJ2-3; D is perhaps TRBD1 (5 bases). The CDR3 consists of 16 residues. The germline V gene encodes CDR1 SGHRS and CDR2 YFSETQ. V lost 0 bases, J lost 4 bases, and 15 bases lay in between.

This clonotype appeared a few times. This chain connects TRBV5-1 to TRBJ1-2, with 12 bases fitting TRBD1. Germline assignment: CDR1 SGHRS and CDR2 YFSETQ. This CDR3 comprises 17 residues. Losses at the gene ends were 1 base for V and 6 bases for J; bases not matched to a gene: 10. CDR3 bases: TGCGCCAGCAGCTTGAGCAAGCCGGGACAGGGGGCGAATGGCTACACCTTC. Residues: CASSLSKPGQGANGYTF.

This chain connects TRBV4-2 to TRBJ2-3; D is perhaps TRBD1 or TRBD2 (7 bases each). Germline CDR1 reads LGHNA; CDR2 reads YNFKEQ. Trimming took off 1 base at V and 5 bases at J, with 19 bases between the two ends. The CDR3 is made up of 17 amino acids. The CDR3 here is CASSQVVSGGVRDTQYF. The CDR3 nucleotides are TGTGCCAGCAGCCAAGTGGTTTCAGGGGGGGTAAGAGATACGCAGTATTTT.

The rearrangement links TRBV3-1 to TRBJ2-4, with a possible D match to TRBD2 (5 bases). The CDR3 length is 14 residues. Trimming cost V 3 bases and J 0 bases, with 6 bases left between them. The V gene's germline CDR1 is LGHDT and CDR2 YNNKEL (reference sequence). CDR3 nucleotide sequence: TGTGCCAGCAGCCACGGGGTAGCCAAAAACATTCAGTACTTC. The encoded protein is CASSHGVAKNIQYF.

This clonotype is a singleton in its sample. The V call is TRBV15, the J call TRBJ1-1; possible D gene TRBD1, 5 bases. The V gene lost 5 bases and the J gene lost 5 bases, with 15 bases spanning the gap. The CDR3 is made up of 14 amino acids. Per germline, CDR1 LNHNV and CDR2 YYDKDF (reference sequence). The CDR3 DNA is TGTGCCACCAGCGGGGGGACGGGACGGACTGAAGCTTTCTTT. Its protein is CATSGGTGRTEAFF.

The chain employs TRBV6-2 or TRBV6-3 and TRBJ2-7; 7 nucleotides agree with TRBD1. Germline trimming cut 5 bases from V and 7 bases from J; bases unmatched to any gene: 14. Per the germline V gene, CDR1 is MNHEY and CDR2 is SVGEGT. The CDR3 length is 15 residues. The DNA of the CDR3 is TGTGCCAGCAGTGGAGACAGGGCGTGGACGGGAGAGCAGTACTTC. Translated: CASSGDRAWTGEQYF.

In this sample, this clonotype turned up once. The DNA for the CDR3 is TGTGCCACCACAAACAGGGACACAGATACGCAGTATTTT. Amino acid sequence: CATTNRDTDTQYF. The chain links TRBV24-1 to TRBJ2-3; weak D call: TRBD1 (6 bases). V lost 8 bases, J lost 2 bases, and 10 bases lay in between. Germline-derived CDR1 and CDR2 are KGHDR and SFDVKD. The CDR3 length is 13 residues.

The CDR3, as DNA: TGTGCCAGCAGTGAACTGGACAGGGTTGGGACAGATACGCAGTATTTT. Its translation is CASSELDRVGTDTQYF. The chain has TRBV25-1 and TRBJ2-3; 8 bases map to TRBD1. Trimming at V came to 2 bases and at J to 3 bases, leaving 7 bases not matched to a gene. The germline CDR1 and CDR2 sequences are MGHDK and SYGVNS. The CDR3 length is 16 residues.

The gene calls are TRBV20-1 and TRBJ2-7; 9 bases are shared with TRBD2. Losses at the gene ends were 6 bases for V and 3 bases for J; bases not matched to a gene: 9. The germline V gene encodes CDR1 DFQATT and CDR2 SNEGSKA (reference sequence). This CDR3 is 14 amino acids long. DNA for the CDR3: TGCAGTGCACTCGGGACTAGCATCGACTACGAGCAGTACTTC. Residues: CSALGTSIDYEQYF.

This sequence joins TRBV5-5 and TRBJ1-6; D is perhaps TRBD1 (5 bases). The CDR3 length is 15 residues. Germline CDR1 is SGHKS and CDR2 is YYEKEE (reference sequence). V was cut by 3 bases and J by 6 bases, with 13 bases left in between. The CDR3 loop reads CASSYQGDPNSPLHF. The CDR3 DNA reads TGTGCCAGCAGCTACCAAGGGGATCCTAATTCACCCCTCCACTTT.

The CDR3 spells CASSLERGGYEQYF. CDR3 DNA sequence: TGTGCCAGCAGCTTAGAGAGAGGGGGCTACGAGCAGTACTTC. J is TRBJ2-7 and V is TRBV7-2; tentatively, D is TRBD1 (6 bases). The V end lost 1 base, the J end lost 3 bases, and 10 bases lay between the germline ends. This CDR3 is built from 14 residues. Germline V gene data show CDR1 as SGHTA and CDR2 as FQGNSA.

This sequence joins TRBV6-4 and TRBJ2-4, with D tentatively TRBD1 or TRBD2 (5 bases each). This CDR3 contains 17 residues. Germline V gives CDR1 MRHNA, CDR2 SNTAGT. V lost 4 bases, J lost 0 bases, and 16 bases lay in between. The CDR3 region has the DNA TGTGCCAGCAGTGCGGGGCCTTCGAAACAAGCCAAAAACATTCAGTACTTC. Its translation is CASSAGPSKQAKNIQYF.

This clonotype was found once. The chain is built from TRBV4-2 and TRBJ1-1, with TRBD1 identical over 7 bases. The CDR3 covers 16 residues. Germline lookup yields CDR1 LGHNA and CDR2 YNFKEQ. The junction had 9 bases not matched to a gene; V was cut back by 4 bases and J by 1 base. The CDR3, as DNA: TGTGCCAGCAGCCCACCGACAGGGCGGGCGAACACTGAAGCTTTCTTT. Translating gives CASSPPTGRANTEAFF.

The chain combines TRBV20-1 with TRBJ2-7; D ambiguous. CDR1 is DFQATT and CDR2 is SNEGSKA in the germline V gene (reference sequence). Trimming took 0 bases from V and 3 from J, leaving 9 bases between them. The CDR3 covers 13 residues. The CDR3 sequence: CSARDSTFYEQYF. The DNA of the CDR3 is TGCAGTGCTAGAGATTCAACCTTCTACGAGCAGTACTTC.

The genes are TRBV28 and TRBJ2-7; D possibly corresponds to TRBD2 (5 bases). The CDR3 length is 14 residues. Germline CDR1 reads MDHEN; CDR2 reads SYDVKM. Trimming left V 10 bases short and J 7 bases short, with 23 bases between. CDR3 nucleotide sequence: TGTGCCACCTCGTACACCGGGGAGCTGGGGGAGCAGTACTTC. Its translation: CATSYTGELGEQYF.

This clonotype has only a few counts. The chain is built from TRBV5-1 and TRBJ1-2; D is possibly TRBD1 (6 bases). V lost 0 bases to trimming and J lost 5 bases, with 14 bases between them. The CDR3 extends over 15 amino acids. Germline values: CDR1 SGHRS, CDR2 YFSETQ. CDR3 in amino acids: CASSLAAAGEYGYTF. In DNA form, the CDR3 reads TGCGCCAGCAGCTTGGCGGCGGCAGGGGAATATGGCTACACCTTC. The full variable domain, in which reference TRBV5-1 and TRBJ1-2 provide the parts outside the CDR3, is KAGVTQTPRYLIKTRGQQVTLSCSPISGHRSVSWYQQTPGQGLQFLFEYFSETQRNKGNFPGRFSGRQFSNSRSEMNVSTLELGDSALYLCASSLAAAGEYGYTFGSGTRLTVV.

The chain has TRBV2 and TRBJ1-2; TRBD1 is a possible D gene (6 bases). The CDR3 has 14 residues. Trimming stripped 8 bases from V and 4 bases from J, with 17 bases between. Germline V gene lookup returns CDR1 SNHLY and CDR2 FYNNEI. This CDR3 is CASGGRGDAYGYTF. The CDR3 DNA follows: TGTGCCAGCGGCGGTAGGGGGGACGCCTATGGCTACACCTTC.

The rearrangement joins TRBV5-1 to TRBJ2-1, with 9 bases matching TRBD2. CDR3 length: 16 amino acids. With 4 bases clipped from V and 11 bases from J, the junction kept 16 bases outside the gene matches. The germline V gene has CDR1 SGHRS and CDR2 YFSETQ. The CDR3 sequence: CASSEVLSGGPDKQFF. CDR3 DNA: TGCGCCAGCAGCGAAGTACTAAGCGGGGGGCCCGACAAGCAGTTCTTC. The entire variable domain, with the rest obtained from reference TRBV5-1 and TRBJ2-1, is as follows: KAGVTQTPRYLIKTRGQQVTLSCSPISGHRSVSWYQQTPGQGLQFLFEYFSETQRNKGNFPGRFSGRQFSNSRSEMNVSTLELGDSALYLCASSEVLSGGPDKQFFGPGTRLTVL.